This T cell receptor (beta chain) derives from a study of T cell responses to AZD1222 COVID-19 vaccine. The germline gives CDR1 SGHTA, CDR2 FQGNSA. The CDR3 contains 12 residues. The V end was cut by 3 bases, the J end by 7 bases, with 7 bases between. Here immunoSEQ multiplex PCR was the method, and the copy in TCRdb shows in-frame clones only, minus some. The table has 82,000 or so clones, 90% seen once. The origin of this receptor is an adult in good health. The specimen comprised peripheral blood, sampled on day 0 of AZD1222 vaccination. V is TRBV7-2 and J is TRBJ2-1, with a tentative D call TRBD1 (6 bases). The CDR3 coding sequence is TGTGCCAGCAGCTTTACAGGGAATGAGCAGTTCTTC. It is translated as CASSFTGNEQFF. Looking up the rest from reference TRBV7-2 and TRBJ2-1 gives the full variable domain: GAGVSQSPSNKVTEKGKDVELRCDPISGHTALYWYRQSLGQGLEFLIYFQGNSAPDKSGLPSDRFSAERTGGSVSTLTIQRTQQEDSAVYLCASSFTGNEQFFGPGTRLTVL.